This record concerns one T cell receptor beta chain sequence. The antigen is unknown. This record belongs to a study of vaccination effects on CD4 cells after COVID-19. Findings and limits, study-wide: Among infection- and vaccine-induced clones, marked clonal contraction occurred late after vaccination.

The protocol was immunoSEQ multiplex PCR, while the TCRdb copy is restricted to in-frame clones and leaves out a portion. Counted here are tens of thousands of clones, 74% occurring once; the ten biggest clones make up 1.5% to 1.9%. ViraFEST expansion of antigen-specific CD4+ T cells with viral peptide pools preceded sequencing. An approximately 10-day culture period preceded the isolation of CD4+ T cells. All study participants received two doses of BNT162b2 or mRNA-1273 vaccine. Half-medium exchanges with IL-2 medium took place on days 3 and 7. V was pared by 2 bases and J by 1 base, with 8 bases between. The CDR3 consists of 14 residues. Germline V gives CDR1 SGHTA, CDR2 FQGTGA.

Specimen: CD4+ T cells from PBMCs cultured with HCoV-229E spike peptides, collected after COVID-19 vaccination. The rearrangement uses TRBV7-3 and TRBJ1-1; D gene ambiguous. The sequence came from a human donor who received a COVID-19 vaccine. The CDR3: CASSLGGRNTEAFF. The CDR3 DNA sequence: TGTGCCAGCAGCTTAGGAGGGAGGAACACTGAAGCTTTCTTT. Full variable domain (remainder filled in from reference TRBV7-3 and TRBJ1-1): GAGVSQTPSNKVTEKGKYVELRCDPISGHTALYWYRQSLGQGPEFLIYFQGTGAADDSGLPNDRFFAVRPEGSVSTLKIQRTERGDSAVYLCASSLGGRNTEAFFGQGTRLTVV.